This T cell receptor (beta chain) was found in a study of cytomegalovirus exposure and HLA in healthy donors. V lost 6 bases and J lost 4, with 13 bases in between. CDR1 and CDR2 (germline): MDHEN, SYDVKM. The CDR3 covers 14 residues. The PCR had 60 Vbeta and 13 Jbeta primers. TCRdb's copy holds only in-frame clones and misses some; the assay was immunoSEQ multiplex PCR. The sample lists about 150,000 clones, 55% to 75% occurring once. Study-wide points: TCR sequences were mostly rare, though some public TCRs occurred in many donors.

Comments on this clone: Its antigen is unidentified.

Sequenced: PBMCs. The chain combines TRBV28 with TRBJ2-1; D not resolved. This clonotype was obtained from a woman between 55 and 75 years old in good health and CMV-seropositive. CDR3 coding DNA: TGTGCCAGCAGCCCCGGAGCTTCGTACAATGAGCAGTTCTTC. Protein sequence: CASSPGASYNEQFF.